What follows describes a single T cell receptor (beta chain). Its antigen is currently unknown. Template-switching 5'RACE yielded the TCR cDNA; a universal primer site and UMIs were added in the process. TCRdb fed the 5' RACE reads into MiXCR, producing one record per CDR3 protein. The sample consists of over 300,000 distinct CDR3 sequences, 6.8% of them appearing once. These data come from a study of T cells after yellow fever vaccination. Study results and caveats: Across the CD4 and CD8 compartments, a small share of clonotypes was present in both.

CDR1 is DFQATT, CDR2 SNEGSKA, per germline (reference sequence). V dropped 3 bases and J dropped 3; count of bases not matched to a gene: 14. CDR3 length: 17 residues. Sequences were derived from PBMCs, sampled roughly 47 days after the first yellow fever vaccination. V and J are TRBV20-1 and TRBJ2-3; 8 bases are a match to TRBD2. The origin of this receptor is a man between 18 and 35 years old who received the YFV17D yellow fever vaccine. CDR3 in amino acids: CSASEVPGLVLTDTQYF. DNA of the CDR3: TGCAGTGCTAGCGAAGTACCGGGACTAGTCCTGACAGATACGCAGTATTTT.